This entry describes one TCR beta chain. Its antigen remains unknown. Using its own MiXCR run on the reads, TCRdb lists one record per CDR3 protein. The data contain under 200,000 distinct CDR3 sequences, 28% of them singletons. The data belong to a study of T cell repertoires in cytomegalovirus infection. On the study more broadly: In public TCR beta signatures, there were indications of both CMV infection and matching HLA type.

Overall study results and limits: It was HLA-C-restricted CMV-specific TCR beta clonotypes that dominated the response ex vivo.

V lost 4 bases and J lost 7, with 17 bases in between. Germline loops: CDR1 LNHDA, CDR2 SQIVND (reference sequence). CDR3 length: 16 amino acids. This TCR was recovered from a human donor in good health (CMV status not recorded). Some clones in this sample may be carry-over from other donors' samples. Sequencing was done on a sample of PBMCs. V gene TRBV19 combines with J gene TRBJ1-6; no clear D gene. The CDR3 loop reads CASSNPRSPTNSPLHF. CDR3 sequence (DNA): TGTGCCAGTAGTAATCCCCGGTCGCCGACGAATTCACCCCTCCACTTT.